This TCR beta chain was recovered during a study of human T cells and chemical hapten exposure. Study-level background: Patch tests applied 0.01% DPC to the upper back, read at 6 days.

Germline lookup yields CDR1 SGHDT and CDR2 YYEEEE. The CDR3 totals 15 residues. V was clipped by 7 bases and J by 0 bases; unmatched bases: 8. Time point given: patch test 1, 2 weeks after DPC sensitization. As to treatment: therapeutic diphenylcyclopropenone sensitization with weekly scalp DPC. TCRdb re-called the RACE reads through MiXCR, storing one row per CDR3 protein. The sample shows tens of thousands of distinct CDR3 sequences, around 9.8% of them seen only once. This clonotype showed up just a few times. This rearrangement joins TRBV5-6 to TRBJ2-3; 7 bases are shared with TRBD1. This TCR was sampled from a woman aged 40 to 50 with alopecia areata. Some clones in this sample may be carry-over from other donors' samples. Sequences were derived from whole blood, sampled in connection with sensitization to the hapten diphenylcyclopropenone (DPC). CDR3 in DNA: TGTGCCAGCGAATCACAGGGGACGAGCACAGATACGCAGTATTTT. Translation: CASESQGTSTDTQYF.